Each of the 27 T cell receptor beta chains below was sequenced from the same sample in a study of a mutant IDH1 vaccine in newly diagnosed glioma. Time point noted: week 47, end of study. Each dose of the vaccine consisted of 300 ug of mutant IDH1 20-mer peptide, with topical imiquimod. Which antigens these TCRs recognize remains unknown. Measured with immunoSEQ multiplex PCR; TCRdb has only the in-frame clones, and not every one. The sample shows about 85,000 clones, 89% of them seen only once. The source material was PBMCs, sampled from a glioma patient whose treatment included an IDH1 peptide vaccine. These receptors originate from a woman between 50 and 59 years old with glioma.

V usage is TRBV5-4 and J usage is TRBJ2-3; D call uncertain. The ends were cut back, 0 bases at V and 4 bases at J, with 12 bases in the middle. The CDR3 extends over 15 amino acids. From germline, CDR1 is SGHNT and CDR2 YYREEE (reference sequence). CDR3 sequence: CASSLVGSNSDTQYF. In DNA, the CDR3 is TGTGCCAGCAGCTTGGTTGGTAGCAACTCAGATACGCAGTATTTT.

V is TRBV29-1 and J is TRBJ2-7, with unresolved D. Trimming shortened V by 1 base and J by 2 bases, and 9 bases separated the two germline ends. CDR1 and CDR2 from the germline V gene are SQVTM and ANQGSEA. This CDR3 spans 13 amino acids. Written as DNA, the CDR3 is TGCAGCGTTGAAGGTTCGGCTACCTACGAGCAGTACTTC. This sequence encodes CSVEGSATYEQYF.

The chain couples TRBV11-2 to TRBJ1-4; maybe TRBD1 (5 bases). Trimming took 7 bases from V and 3 from J, leaving 24 bases between them. The CDR3 has 18 residues. Germline values: CDR1 SGHAT, CDR2 FQNNGV. The CDR3 here is CASTQRRGAGAANEKLFF. The CDR3 DNA is TGTGCCAGCACCCAAAGGAGAGGGGCTGGGGCGGCTAATGAAAAACTGTTTTTT.

The chain's CDR3 is CASSISQGKVLNQPQHF. CDR3 nucleotides: TGTGCCAGTAGTATATCCCAGGGGAAGGTCCTAAATCAGCCCCAGCATTTT. This sequence joins TRBV19 and TRBJ1-5, with D possibly matching TRBD1 (6 bases). Germline CDR1 is LNHDA and CDR2 is SQIVND (reference sequence). The CDR3 sequence is 17 residues long. Deletions cut 2 bases from V and 4 bases from J, with 18 bases between. Full variable domain (remainder filled in from reference TRBV19 and TRBJ1-5): DGGITQSPKYLFRKEGQNVTLSCEQNLNHDAMYWYRQDPGQGLRLIYYSQIVNDFQKGDIAEGYSVSREKKESFPLTVTSAQKNPTAFYLCASSISQGKVLNQPQHFGDGTRLSIL.

The CDR3 is CASSIQGRQPQHF. Here the CDR3 DNA reads TGTGCCAGCAGCATACAGGGGCGGCAGCCCCAGCATTTT. This chain links TRBV5-8 with TRBJ1-5, with TRBD1 identical over 7 bases. Germline-derived CDR1 and CDR2 are SGHTS and YDEGEE. Unmatched junction bases numbered 5, after V lost 4 bases and J lost 7 bases. This CDR3 is 13 amino acids long.

The chain combines TRBV13 with TRBJ1-1, with a possible D match to TRBD1 (5 bases). V lost 2 bases and J lost 0, with 10 bases in between. The CDR3 consists of 15 residues. The germline CDR1 and CDR2 sequences are PRHDT and FYEKMQ (reference sequence). Here the CDR3 reads CASSLRPGMNTEAFF. The CDR3 nucleotides are TGTGCCAGCAGCTTACGGCCAGGGATGAACACTGAAGCTTTCTTT.

V gene TRBV19 combines with J gene TRBJ2-6; tentatively, D is TRBD1 (6 bases). The CDR3 is made up of 15 amino acids. Germline values: CDR1 LNHDA, CDR2 SQIVND (reference sequence). Trimming removed 7 bases from V and 2 bases from J, with 12 bases in between. CDR3 sequence reads: CASKGVMAGANVLTF. The CDR3 nucleotides are TGTGCCAGTAAGGGGGTGATGGCTGGGGCCAACGTCCTGACTTTC.

The J gene is TRBJ2-2, the V gene TRBV13, with a weak D call TRBD1 (6 bases). CDR1 and CDR2 from the germline V gene are PRHDT and FYEKMQ (reference sequence). CDR3 length: 15 residues. V was trimmed by 2 bases and J by 7 bases, leaving 14 bases between them. DNA of the CDR3: TGTGCCAGCAGCTTAAAGGGACAAACTTTCGGGGAGCTGTTTTTT. This gives the protein CASSLKGQTFGELFF.

The rearrangement joins TRBV7-6 to TRBJ1-1; D uncertain. Germline loops: CDR1 SGHVS, CDR2 FNYEAQ. Trimming left V 4 bases short and J 6 bases short, with 18 bases between. The CDR3 loop spans 15 amino acids. The CDR3 reads CASSSTSGDWAEAFF. DNA for the CDR3: TGTGCCAGCAGCTCCACTTCCGGAGACTGGGCTGAAGCTTTCTTT.

The rearrangement links TRBV4-2 to TRBJ2-1; D unclear. There are 11 residues in the CDR3. CDR1 and CDR2 from the germline V gene are LGHNA and YNFKEQ. The ends were cut back, 8 bases at V and 7 bases at J, with 9 bases in the middle. The CDR3 region is CASGWENEQFF. In DNA, the CDR3 is TGTGCCAGCGGCTGGGAAAATGAGCAGTTCTTC.

The chain combines TRBV6-5 with TRBJ1-5, with D unclear. V lost 0 bases and J lost 5, with 11 bases in between. The CDR3 consists of 15 residues. The V gene's germline CDR1 is MNHEY and CDR2 SVGAGI. Here the CDR3 DNA reads TGTGCCAGCAGTTACTCGGTGGCAGTAGATCAGCCCCAGCATTTT. It encodes CASSYSVAVDQPQHF.

V and J are TRBV5-6 and TRBJ1-5; TRBD1 matches at 7 bases. Unmatched junction bases numbered 2, after V lost 0 bases and J lost 2 bases. The length of the CDR3 is 15 residues. CDR1 is SGHDT and CDR2 is YYEEEE in the germline V gene. This chain's CDR3 is CASSLARGGNQPQHF. CDR3 coding DNA: TGTGCCAGCAGCTTGGCCAGGGGGGGCAATCAGCCCCAGCATTTT.

This clone was detected only a few times. The chain recombines TRBV10-3 with TRBJ1-1, with D perhaps TRBD1 (5 bases). From germline, CDR1 is ENHRY and CDR2 SYGVKD. V shed 0 bases and J shed 3 bases, with 5 bases lying between them. CDR3 length: 13 residues. The CDR3 here is CAISESGDTEAFF. The CDR3, as DNA: TGTGCCATCAGTGAGTCGGGGGACACTGAAGCTTTCTTT.

This chain connects TRBV21-1 to TRBJ1-4; the table's D gene call, TRBD1, was not cross checked with the DNA. TRBV21-1 is an annotated pseudogene. The CDR3 length is 16 residues. CDR3 protein: CASIKGVRAKREKLFF. In DNA form, the CDR3 reads TGTGCCAGCATAAAAGGGGTAAGGGCAAAGAGAGAAAAACTGTTTTTT.

This rearrangement joins TRBV6-6 to TRBJ2-3, with D unclear. CDR1 is MNHNY and CDR2 is SVGAGI in the germline V gene (reference sequence). V lost 2 bases, J lost 0 bases, and 6 bases lay in between. There are 14 residues in the CDR3. CDR3 sequence (DNA): TGTGCCAGCAGTTACCTCGGTAGCACAGATACGCAGTATTTT. Translated: CASSYLGSTDTQYF.

The chain combines TRBV18 with TRBJ1-1; perhaps TRBD1 as D (5 bases). V shed 9 bases and J shed 1 base, with 12 bases lying between them. Germline V lookup: CDR1 KGHSH, CDR2 LQKENI. This CDR3 region has 13 residues. CDR3 in amino acids: CASSIGQNTEAFF. In nucleotides, the CDR3 is TGTGCCAGTTCCATCGGACAGAACACTGAAGCTTTCTTT.

The chain carries TRBV10-2 and TRBJ2-7; perhaps D is TRBD1 or TRBD2 (5 bases each). The CDR3 contains 14 residues. CDR1 and CDR2 from the germline V gene are WSHSY and SAAADI. Trimming pared 5 bases from V and 0 bases from J, leaving 11 bases between. The CDR3 region has the DNA TGCGCCAGCAGTCCCGGGGCGGCCTCCTACGAGCAGTACTTC. Protein: CASSPGAASYEQYF.

J is TRBJ1-6 and V is TRBV28; the D is unclear. V lost 3 bases to trimming and J lost 6 bases, with 15 bases between them. Germline V gene sequence: CDR1 MDHEN, CDR2 SYDVKM. The CDR3 covers 16 residues. The CDR3 DNA is TGTGCCAGCAGTTTTGTGACCCTCCTTTCTAATTCACCCCTCCACTTT. Protein sequence: CASSFVTLLSNSPLHF.

The chain joins TRBV30 to TRBJ1-3, with D possibly TRBD1 on 6 matching bases. The CDR3 covers 14 residues. Per germline, CDR1 GTSNPN and CDR2 SVGIG (reference sequence). V lost 0 bases and J 3 bases, leaving 9 bases between the germline ends. The CDR3 DNA follows: TGTGCCTGGAGTGTAAGAGGGGGTGGAAACACCATATATTTT. Translated, it gives CAWSVRGGGNTIYF.

The V gene is TRBV30, the J gene TRBJ1-3; D is ambiguous. CDR1 is GTSNPN, CDR2 SVGIG, per germline (reference sequence). CDR3 length: 12 amino acids. The germline V and J ends were trimmed by 5 bases and 4 bases, with 9 bases remaining between them. Here the CDR3 DNA reads TGTGCCTGGGCGGTTTCAGGAAACACCATATATTTT. Translating it yields CAWAVSGNTIYF.

The V call is TRBV29-1, the J call TRBJ1-1; D remains ambiguous. This CDR3 is 14 amino acids long. V was clipped by 2 bases and J by 1 base, with 11 bases between them. Germline V lookup: CDR1 SQVTM, CDR2 ANQGSEA. The CDR3, as DNA: TGCAGCGTTGAAATAGGGCAGTGGAACACTGAAGCTTTCTTT. It yields the protein CSVEIGQWNTEAFF.

This sequence joins TRBV10-3 and TRBJ1-3; D unclear. There are 13 residues in the CDR3. The V end lost 11 bases, the J end lost 0 bases, and 11 bases lay between the germline ends. Germline loops: CDR1 ENHRY, CDR2 SYGVKD. CDR3 DNA: TGTGCCGCCCGTGCCCTCTCTGGAAACACCATATATTTT. Translation: CAARALSGNTIYF.

This clone was detected once. The CDR3 loop is CAWSGWTSGYEQYF. CDR3 in DNA: TGTGCCTGGAGTGGTTGGACTAGCGGATACGAGCAGTACTTC. The chain carries TRBV30 and TRBJ2-7; TRBD2 aligns across 10 bases. Looked up from germline, CDR1 is GTSNPN and CDR2 is SVGIG (reference sequence). V was pared by 1 base and J by 4 bases, with 4 bases of the junction left unmatched. The CDR3 is 14 amino acids.

This chain connects TRBV30 to TRBJ2-5; 11 positions agree with TRBD2. The CDR3 is made up of 15 amino acids. The junction had 8 bases not matched to a gene; V was cut back by 4 bases and J by 4 bases. Germline CDR1 reads GTSNPN; CDR2 reads SVGIG (reference sequence). The CDR3 here is CAWKSLAGGLETQYF. In DNA form, the CDR3 reads TGTGCCTGGAAAAGCTTAGCGGGAGGGTTAGAGACCCAGTACTTC.

The chain uses TRBV4-2 and TRBJ2-3; 10 bases are a match to TRBD2. The ends lost 3 bases at V and 1 base at J; junction bases unmatched: 4. The CDR3 consists of 16 residues. Germline V lookup: CDR1 LGHNA, CDR2 YNFKEQ. The CDR3, as DNA: TGTGCCAGCAGCCAGTCCGGGACTAGCGGCACAGATACGCAGTATTTT. Protein sequence: CASSQSGTSGTDTQYF.

The chain joins TRBV25-1 to TRBJ2-7; perhaps TRBD2 as D (6 bases). Per the germline V gene, CDR1 is MGHDK and CDR2 is SYGVNS. The CDR3 spans 12 residues. V was clipped by 7 bases and J by 3 bases, with 10 bases between them. The CDR3 spells CASTPGGYEQYF. As DNA, the CDR3 is TGTGCCAGCACCCCCGGGGGCTACGAGCAGTACTTC.

This sequence joins TRBV2 and TRBJ1-6, with unresolved D. Germline V gene lookup returns CDR1 SNHLY and CDR2 FYNNEI. V was pared by 6 bases and J by 9 bases, with 18 bases between. The CDR3 length is 15 residues. CDR3 nucleotide sequence: TGTGCCAGCAGGGGGAAGTCCGGCGAAAGTTCACCCCTCCACTTT. It codes for CASRGKSGESSPLHF. Drawing the rest from reference TRBV2 and TRBJ1-6, the complete variable domain is EPEVTQTPSHQVTQMGQEVILRCVPISNHLYFYWYRQILGQKVEFLVSFYNNEISEKSEIFDDQFSVERPDGSNFTLKIRSTKLEDSAMYFCASRGKSGESSPLHFGNGTRLTVT.